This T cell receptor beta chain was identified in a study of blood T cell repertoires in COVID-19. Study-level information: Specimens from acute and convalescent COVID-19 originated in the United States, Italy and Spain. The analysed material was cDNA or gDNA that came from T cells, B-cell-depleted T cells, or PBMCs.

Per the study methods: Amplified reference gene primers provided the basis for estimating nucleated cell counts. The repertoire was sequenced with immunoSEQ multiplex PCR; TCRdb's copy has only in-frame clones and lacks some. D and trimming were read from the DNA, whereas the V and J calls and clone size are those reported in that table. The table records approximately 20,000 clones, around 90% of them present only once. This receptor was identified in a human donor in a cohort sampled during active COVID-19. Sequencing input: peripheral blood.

CDR3 amino acids: CASSSLDGTQGYTF. CDR3 nucleotide sequence: TGTGCCAGCAGTTCCCTCGACGGGACTCAGGGCTACACCTTC. This chain connects TRBV27 to TRBJ1-2, with D possibly being TRBD1 (5 bases). Germline-derived CDR1 and CDR2 are MNHEY and SMNVEV (reference sequence). Trimming removed 4 bases at V and 8 bases at J, with 17 bases between. The CDR3 has 14 amino acids.